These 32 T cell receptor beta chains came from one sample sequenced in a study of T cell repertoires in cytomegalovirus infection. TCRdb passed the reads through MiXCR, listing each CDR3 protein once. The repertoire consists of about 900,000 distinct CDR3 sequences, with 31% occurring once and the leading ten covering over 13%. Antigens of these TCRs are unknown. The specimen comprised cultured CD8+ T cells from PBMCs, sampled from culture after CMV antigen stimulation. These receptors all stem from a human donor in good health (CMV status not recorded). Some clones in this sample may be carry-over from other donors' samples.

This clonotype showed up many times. The CDR3 bases are TGTGCCATCAGTGAGGGGGGGAACACTGAAGCTTTCTTT. Its protein is CAISEGGNTEAFF. The chain combines TRBV10-3 with TRBJ1-1; D is possibly TRBD1 (5 bases). The CDR3 length is 13 residues. Per germline, CDR1 ENHRY and CDR2 SYGVKD. V shed 2 bases and J shed 1 base, with 5 bases lying between them.

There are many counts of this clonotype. CDR3 nucleotides: TGTGCCAGCAGCTTCACGGGACAGTGGGACTACGAGCAGTACTTC. It encodes CASSFTGQWDYEQYF. The genes are TRBV5-6 and TRBJ2-7, with 7 nucleotides matching TRBD1. The V segment lost 2 bases and the J segment 3 bases; nucleotides outside the gene matches: 8. CDR3 size: 15 residues. Germline loops: CDR1 SGHDT, CDR2 YYEEEE.

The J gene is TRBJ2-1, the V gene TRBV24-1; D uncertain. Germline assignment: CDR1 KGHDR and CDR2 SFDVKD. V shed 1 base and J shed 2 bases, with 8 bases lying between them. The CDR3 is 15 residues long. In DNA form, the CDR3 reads TGTGCCACCAGTGATTTAAGGAGACCCTACAATGAGCAGTTCTTC. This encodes CATSDLRRPYNEQFF.

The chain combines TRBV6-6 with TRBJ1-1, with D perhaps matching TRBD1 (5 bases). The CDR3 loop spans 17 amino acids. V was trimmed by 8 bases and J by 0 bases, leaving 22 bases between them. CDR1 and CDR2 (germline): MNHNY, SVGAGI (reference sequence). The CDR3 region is CASGHPVRRVMNTEAFF. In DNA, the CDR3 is TGTGCCAGCGGACACCCAGTCCGACGGGTGATGAACACTGAAGCTTTCTTT.

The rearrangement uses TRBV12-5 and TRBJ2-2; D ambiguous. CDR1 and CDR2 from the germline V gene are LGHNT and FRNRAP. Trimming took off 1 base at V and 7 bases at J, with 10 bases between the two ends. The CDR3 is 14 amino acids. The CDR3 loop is CASGLEKRDGELFF. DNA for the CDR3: TGTGCTAGTGGTTTGGAAAAGAGAGACGGGGAGCTGTTTTTT.

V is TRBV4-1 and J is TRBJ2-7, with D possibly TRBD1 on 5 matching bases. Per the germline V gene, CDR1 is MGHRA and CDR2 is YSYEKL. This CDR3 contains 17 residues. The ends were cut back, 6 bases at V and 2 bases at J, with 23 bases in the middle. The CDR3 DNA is TGCGCCAGCAGTCTAACCGTGGAGACAGAAGTCACCTACGAGCAGTACTTC. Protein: CASSLTVETEVTYEQYF.

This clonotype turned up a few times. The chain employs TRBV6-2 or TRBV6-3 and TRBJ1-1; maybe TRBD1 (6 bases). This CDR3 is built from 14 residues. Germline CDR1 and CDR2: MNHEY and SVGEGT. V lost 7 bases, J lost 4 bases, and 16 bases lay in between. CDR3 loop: CASKTSGEGTEAFF. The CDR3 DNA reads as TGTGCCAGCAAAACTTCAGGGGAGGGCACTGAAGCTTTCTTT.

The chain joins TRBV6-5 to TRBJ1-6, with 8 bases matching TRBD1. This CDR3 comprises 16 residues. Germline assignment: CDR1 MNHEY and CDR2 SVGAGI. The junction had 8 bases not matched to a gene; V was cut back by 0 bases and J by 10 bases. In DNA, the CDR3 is TGTGCCAGCAGTTACTCCCCTTGGACAGGGAACTCACCCCTCCACTTT. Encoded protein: CASSYSPWTGNSPLHF.

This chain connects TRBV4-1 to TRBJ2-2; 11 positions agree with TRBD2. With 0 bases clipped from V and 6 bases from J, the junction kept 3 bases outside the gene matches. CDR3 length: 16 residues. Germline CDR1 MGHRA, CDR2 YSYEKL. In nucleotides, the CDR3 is TGCGCCAGCAGCCAAGATAGCGGGGGGGCTCCCGGGGAGCTGTTTTTT. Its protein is CASSQDSGGAPGELFF.

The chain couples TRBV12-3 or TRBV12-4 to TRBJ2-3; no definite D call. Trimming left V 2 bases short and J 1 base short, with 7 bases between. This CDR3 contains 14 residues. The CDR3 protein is CASSLRQRTDTQYF. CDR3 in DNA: TGTGCCAGCAGTTTAAGGCAGCGCACAGATACGCAGTATTTT.

Written as DNA, the CDR3 is TGCAGTGCTAGACACCGGGACAGGGGGTACGAGCAGTACTTC. Translated, it gives CSARHRDRGYEQYF. This chain links TRBV20-1 with TRBJ2-7; TRBD1 matches 11 bases. CDR1 is DFQATT, CDR2 SNEGSKA, per germline (reference sequence). This CDR3 is 14 amino acids long. After removal of 2 bases from V and 4 bases from J, the junction contained 4 bases not matched to a gene.

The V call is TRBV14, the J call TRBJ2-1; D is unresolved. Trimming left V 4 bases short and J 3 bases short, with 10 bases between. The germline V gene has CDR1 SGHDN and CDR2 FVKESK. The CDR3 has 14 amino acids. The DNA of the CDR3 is TGTGCCAGCAGCCCCAGCCCCGACTACAATGAGCAGTTCTTC. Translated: CASSPSPDYNEQFF.

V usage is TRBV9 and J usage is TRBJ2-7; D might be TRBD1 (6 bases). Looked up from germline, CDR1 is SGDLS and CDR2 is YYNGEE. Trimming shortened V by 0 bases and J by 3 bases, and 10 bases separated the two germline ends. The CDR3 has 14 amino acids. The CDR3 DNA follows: TGTGCCAGCAGCGTAGGACAGGAAGGCTACGAGCAGTACTTC. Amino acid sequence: CASSVGQEGYEQYF.

CDR3 amino acids: CATSRSRGLGDDTQYF. CDR3 sequence (DNA): TGTGCCACCAGCAGATCGCGAGGGTTGGGCGACGATACGCAGTATTTT. V is TRBV15 and J is TRBJ2-3, with TRBD2 as a possible D gene (5 bases). The CDR3 contains 16 residues. V dropped 2 bases and J dropped 6 bases, with 18 bases sitting between them. CDR1 is LNHNV and CDR2 is YYDKDF in the germline V gene (reference sequence).

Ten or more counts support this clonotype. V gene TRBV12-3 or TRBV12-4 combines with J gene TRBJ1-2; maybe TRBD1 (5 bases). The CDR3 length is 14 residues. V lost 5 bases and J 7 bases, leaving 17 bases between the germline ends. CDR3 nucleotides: TGTGCCAGCAGTGCCCCGGGGGGTCGGTTTGGCTACACCTTC. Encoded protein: CASSAPGGRFGYTF.

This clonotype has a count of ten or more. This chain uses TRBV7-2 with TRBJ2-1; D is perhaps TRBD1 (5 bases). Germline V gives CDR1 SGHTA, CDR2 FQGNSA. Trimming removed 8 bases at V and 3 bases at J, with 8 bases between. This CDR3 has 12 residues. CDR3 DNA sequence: TGTGCCAGCGGGGCAGACTACAATGAGCAGTTCTTC. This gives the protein CASGADYNEQFF.

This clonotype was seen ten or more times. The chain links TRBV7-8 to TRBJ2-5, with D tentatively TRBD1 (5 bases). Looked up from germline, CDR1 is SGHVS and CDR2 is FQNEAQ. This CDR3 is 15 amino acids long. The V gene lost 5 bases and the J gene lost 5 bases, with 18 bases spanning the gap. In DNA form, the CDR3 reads TGTGCCAGCAGCCCCGGCGTGGGGCCCGGCGAGACCCAGTACTTC. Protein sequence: CASSPGVGPGETQYF.

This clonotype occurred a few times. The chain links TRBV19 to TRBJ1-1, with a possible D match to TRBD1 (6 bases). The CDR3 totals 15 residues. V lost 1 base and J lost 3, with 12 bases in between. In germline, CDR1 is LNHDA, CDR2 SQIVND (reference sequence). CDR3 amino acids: CASSIAGVWDTEAFF. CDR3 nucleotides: TGTGCCAGTAGTATAGCAGGGGTCTGGGACACTGAAGCTTTCTTT.

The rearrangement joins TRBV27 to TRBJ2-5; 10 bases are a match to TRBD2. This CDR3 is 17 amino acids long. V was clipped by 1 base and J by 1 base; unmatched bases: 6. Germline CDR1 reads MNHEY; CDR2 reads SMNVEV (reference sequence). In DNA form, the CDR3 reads TGTGCCAGCAGTTTATTGGCTAGCGGGGGCTCCCAAGAGACCCAGTACTTC. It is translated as CASSLLASGGSQETQYF.

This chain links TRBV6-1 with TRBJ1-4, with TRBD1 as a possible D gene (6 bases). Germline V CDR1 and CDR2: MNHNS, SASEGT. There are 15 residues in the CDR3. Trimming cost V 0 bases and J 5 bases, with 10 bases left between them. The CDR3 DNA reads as TGTGCCAGCAGTGAAGCGGACAGCTACAATGAAAAACTGTTTTTT. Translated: CASSEADSYNEKLFF.

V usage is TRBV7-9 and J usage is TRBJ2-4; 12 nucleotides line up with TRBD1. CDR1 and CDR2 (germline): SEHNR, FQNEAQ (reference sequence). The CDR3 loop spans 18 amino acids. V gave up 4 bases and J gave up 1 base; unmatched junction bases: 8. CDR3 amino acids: CASSSRDRGRVAKNIQYF. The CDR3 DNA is TGTGCCAGCAGCTCCCGGGACAGGGGGCGCGTTGCCAAAAACATTCAGTACTTC.

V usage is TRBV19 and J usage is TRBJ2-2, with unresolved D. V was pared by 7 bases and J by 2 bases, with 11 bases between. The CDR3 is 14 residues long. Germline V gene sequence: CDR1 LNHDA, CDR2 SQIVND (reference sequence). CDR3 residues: CASMNPLNTGELFF. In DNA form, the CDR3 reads TGTGCCAGTATGAATCCCCTCAACACCGGGGAGCTGTTTTTT.

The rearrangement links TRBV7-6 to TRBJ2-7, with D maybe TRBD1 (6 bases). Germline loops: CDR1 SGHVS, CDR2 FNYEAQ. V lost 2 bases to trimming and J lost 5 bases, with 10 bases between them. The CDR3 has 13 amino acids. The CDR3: CASSLQGNDEQYF. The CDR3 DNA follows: TGTGCCAGCAGCTTACAGGGGAACGACGAGCAGTACTTC.

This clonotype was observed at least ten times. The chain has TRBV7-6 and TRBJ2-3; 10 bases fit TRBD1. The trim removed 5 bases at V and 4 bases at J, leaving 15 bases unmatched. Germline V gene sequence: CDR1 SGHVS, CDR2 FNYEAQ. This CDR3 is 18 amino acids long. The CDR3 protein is CASSLLSRGTGVADTQYF. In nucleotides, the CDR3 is TGTGCCAGCAGCCTTTTAAGCCGAGGGACAGGGGTAGCAGATACGCAGTATTTT.

This CDR3 is CASSLSRGVNTEAFF. DNA of the CDR3: TGTGCCAGCAGTTTATCTCGGGGGGTGAACACTGAAGCTTTCTTT. This chain uses TRBV27 with TRBJ1-1, with D possibly TRBD1 on 5 matching bases. V dropped 0 bases and J dropped 0 bases, with 8 bases sitting between them. From germline, CDR1 is MNHEY and CDR2 SMNVEV (reference sequence). The CDR3 consists of 15 residues.

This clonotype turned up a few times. The DNA of the CDR3 is TGTGCCAGCAGCCTCCACAGAGATACGCAGTATTTT. Translation gives CASSLHRDTQYF. The V and J genes are TRBV7-9 and TRBJ2-3, with D unclear. CDR3 size: 12 residues. V shed 5 bases and J shed 5 bases, with 8 bases lying between them. Looked up from germline, CDR1 is SEHNR and CDR2 is FQNEAQ (reference sequence). Full variable domain (rest looked up from reference TRBV7-9 and TRBJ2-3): DTGVSQNPRHKITKRGQNVTFRCDPISEHNRLYWYRQTLGQGPEFLTYFQNEAQLEKSRLLSDRFSAERPKGSFSTLEIQRTEQGDSAMYLCASSLHRDTQYFGPGTRLTVL.

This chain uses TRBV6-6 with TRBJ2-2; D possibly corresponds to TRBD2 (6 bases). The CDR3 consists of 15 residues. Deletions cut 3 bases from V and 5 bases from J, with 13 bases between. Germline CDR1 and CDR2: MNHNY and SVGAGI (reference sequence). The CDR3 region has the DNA TGTGCCAGCAGTTATACGGAGGGTGAAACCGGGGAGCTGTTTTTT. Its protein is CASSYTEGETGELFF.

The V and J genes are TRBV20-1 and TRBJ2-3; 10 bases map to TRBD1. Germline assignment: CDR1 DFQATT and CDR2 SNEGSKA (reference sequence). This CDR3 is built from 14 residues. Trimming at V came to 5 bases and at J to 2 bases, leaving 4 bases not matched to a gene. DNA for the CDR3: TGCAGTGCTCCCGGGACAGGGGTCACAGATACGCAGTATTTT. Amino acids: CSAPGTGVTDTQYF.

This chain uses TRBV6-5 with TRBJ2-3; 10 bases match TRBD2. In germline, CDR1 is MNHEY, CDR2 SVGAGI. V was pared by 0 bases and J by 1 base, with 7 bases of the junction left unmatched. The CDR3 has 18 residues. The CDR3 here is CASSYSPMLAGGTDTQYF. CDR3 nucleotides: TGTGCCAGCAGTTACTCCCCGATGCTAGCGGGGGGCACAGATACGCAGTATTTT.

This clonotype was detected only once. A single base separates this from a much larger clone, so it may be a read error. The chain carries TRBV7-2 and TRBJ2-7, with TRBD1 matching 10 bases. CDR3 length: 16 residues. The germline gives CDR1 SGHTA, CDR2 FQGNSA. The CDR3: CASSSPGTGVSYGQYF. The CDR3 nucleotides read TGTGCCAGCAGCTCTCCCGGGACAGGGGTTTCTTACGGGCAGTACTTC.

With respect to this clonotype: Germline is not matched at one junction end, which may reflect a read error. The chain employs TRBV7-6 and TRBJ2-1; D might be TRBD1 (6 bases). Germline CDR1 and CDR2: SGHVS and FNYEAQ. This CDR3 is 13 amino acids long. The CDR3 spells CASSPGVGNEQSF. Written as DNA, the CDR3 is TGTGCCAGCAGCCCAGGGGTGGGCAATGAGCAGTCCTTC.

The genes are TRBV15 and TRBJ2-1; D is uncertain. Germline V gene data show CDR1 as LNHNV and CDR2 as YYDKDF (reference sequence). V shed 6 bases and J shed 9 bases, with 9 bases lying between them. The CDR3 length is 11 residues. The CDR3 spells CATREATEQFF. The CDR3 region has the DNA TGTGCCACCAGAGAGGCGACTGAGCAGTTCTTC. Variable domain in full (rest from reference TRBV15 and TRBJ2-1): DAMVIQNPRYQVTQFGKPVTLSCSQTLNHNVMYWYQQKSSQAPKLLFHYYDKDFNNEADTPDNFQSRRPNTSFCFLDIRSPGLGDTAMYLCATREATEQFFGPGTRLTVL.